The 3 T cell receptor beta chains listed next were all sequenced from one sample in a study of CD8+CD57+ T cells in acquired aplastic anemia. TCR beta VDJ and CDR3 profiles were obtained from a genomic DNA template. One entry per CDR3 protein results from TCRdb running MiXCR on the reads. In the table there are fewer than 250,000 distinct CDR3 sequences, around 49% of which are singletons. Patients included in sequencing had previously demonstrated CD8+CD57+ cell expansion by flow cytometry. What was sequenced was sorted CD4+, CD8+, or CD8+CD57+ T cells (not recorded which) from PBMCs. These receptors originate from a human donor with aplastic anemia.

The CDR3 region has the DNA TGTGCCACCAGTGATGGGGCAGGGTATGGCTACACCTTC. Translating it yields CATSDGAGYGYTF. V usage is TRBV24-1 and J usage is TRBJ1-2, with D tentatively TRBD1 (5 bases). Between the trimmed V and J ends, which lost 3 bases and 5 bases, there was a span of 9 bases. This CDR3 region has 13 residues. In germline, CDR1 is KGHDR, CDR2 SFDVKD.

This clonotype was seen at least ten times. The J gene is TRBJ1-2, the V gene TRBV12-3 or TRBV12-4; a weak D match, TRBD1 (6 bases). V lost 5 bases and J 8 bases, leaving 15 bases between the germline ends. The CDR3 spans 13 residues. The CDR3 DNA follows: TGTGCCAGCAGTCCCACAGGGAGTGGAGGCTACACCTTC. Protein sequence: CASSPTGSGGYTF.

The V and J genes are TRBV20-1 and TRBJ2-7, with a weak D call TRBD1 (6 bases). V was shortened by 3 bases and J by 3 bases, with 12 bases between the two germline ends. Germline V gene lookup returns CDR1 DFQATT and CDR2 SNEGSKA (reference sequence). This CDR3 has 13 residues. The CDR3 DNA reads TGCAGTGCTAGTCTCGGACAGAACTACGAGCAGTACTTC. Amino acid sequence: CSASLGQNYEQYF.